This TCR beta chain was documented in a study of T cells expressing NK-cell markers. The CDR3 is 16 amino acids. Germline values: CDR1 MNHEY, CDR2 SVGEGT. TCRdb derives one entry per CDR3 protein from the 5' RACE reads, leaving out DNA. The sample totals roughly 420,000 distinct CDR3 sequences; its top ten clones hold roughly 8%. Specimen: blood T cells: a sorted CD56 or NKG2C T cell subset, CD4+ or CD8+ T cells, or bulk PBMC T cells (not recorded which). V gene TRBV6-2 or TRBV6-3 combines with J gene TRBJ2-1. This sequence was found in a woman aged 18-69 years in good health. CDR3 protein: CASSYSIGGRPNEQFF.